The rows below give T cell receptor beta chains drawn from one sample of a study of blood T cell repertoires in COVID-19. Assay used: immunoSEQ multiplex PCR; TCRdb lists only in-frame clones, some missing. The sample has 95,000 to 110,000 clones, about 80% seen once. The sequencing input was peripheral blood. The receptors originated from a man in his 70s with acute or convalescent COVID-19. CDR3s include the opening cysteine and the closing phenylalanine or tryptophan. The order of the fields is J gene, V gene, CDR3 protein.

J gene: TRBJ2-5
V gene: TRBV5-1
CDR3 protein: CASREVTSGWETQYF

J gene: TRBJ2-1
V gene: TRBV3-1/TRBV3-2
CDR3 protein: CASSQEDAAGGEQFF

J gene: TRBJ1-2
V gene: TRBV6-5
CDR3 protein: CASSPGDISGYGYTF

J gene: TRBJ2-3
V gene: TRBV9
CDR3 protein: CASSASTEGDTQYF

J gene: TRBJ1-3
V gene: TRBV5-4
CDR3 protein: CASSLGTNRISGNTIYF

J gene: TRBJ2-3
V gene: TRBV12-5
CDR3 protein: CASGLSTSGGTDTQYF

J gene: TRBJ2-2
V gene: TRBV6-1
CDR3 protein: CASSEQSGTGELFF

J gene: TRBJ2-3
V gene: TRBV18
CDR3 protein: CASSPPGLAADTQYF

J gene: TRBJ2-1
V gene: TRBV3-1/TRBV3-2
CDR3 protein: CASSQPDRDNEQFF

J gene: TRBJ2-7
V gene: TRBV11-2
CDR3 protein: CASSPIDTFSYEQYF

J gene: TRBJ1-2
V gene: TRBV9
CDR3 protein: CASSAQGSLGVGYTF

J gene: TRBJ1-3
V gene: TRBV15
CDR3 protein: CATSIGDRGSGNTIYF

J gene: TRBJ2-1
V gene: TRBV5-1
CDR3 protein: CASSLAGTGGYNEQFF

J gene: TRBJ1-6
V gene: TRBV4-3
CDR3 protein: CASSQDQMTGPFANSPLHF

J gene: TRBJ2-5
V gene: TRBV3-1/TRBV3-2
CDR3 protein: CASSQTGELQETQYF

J gene: TRBJ2-2
V gene: TRBV7-3
CDR3 protein: CASSLSGGAYTGELFF

J gene: TRBJ2-7
V gene: TRBV19
CDR3 protein: CASSTPTSGTYEQYF